The rows below give T cell receptor beta chains drawn from one sample of a study of graft-versus-host responses after intestinal transplantation. Only in-frame clones appear in the TCRdb table, and some are missing; sequencing was by immunoSEQ multiplex PCR. The table includes 75,000 to 100,000 clones, roughly 86% detected once. The sequencing used PBMCs, collected 255 days after intestinal transplant. These receptors came from a human patient who received an intestinal transplant, so some T cells may come from the graft donor. Each CDR3 is given with its conserved first and last residue. A D gene is named only where the DNA matches it firmly. Not every row has a clone size; where given, it reads once, few, many or a size class.

>TRBD1|TRBJ1-3|TRBV29-1|.
CSVESPRQGPSGNTIYF
TGCAGCGTTGAAAGCCCGCGACAGGGACCGTCTGGAAACACCATATATTTT
>.|TRBJ1-2|TRBV18|few
CASSPPRSGNYGYTF
TGTGCCAGCTCACCACCGCGGTCAGGGAACTATGGCTACACCTTC
>.|TRBJ2-7|TRBV28|.
CASSRVTAIYEQYF
TGTGCCAGCAGCCGTGTGACTGCGATTTACGAGCAGTACTTC
>.|TRBJ1-6|TRBV2|.
CASIYSNNSPLHF
TGTGCCAGCATCTACAGCAATAATTCACCCCTCCACTTT
>TRBD2|TRBJ2-7|TRBV6-4|.
CASSDSTSFSYEQYF
TGTGCCAGCAGTGACTCGACTAGCTTTTCCTACGAGCAGTACTTC
>TRBD1|TRBJ2-2|TRBV5-1|.
CASTKTGQANTGELFF
TGCGCCAGCACAAAAACAGGACAGGCGAACACCGGGGAGCTGTTTTTT
>.|TRBJ2-3|TRBV7-2|.
CASSLAGADTQYF
TGTGCCAGCAGCTTAGCAGGCGCAGATACGCAGTATTTT
>.|TRBJ2-3|TRBV5-4|.
CASSSGSGATDTQYF
TGTGCCAGCAGCTCCGGGTCTGGTGCCACAGATACGCAGTATTTT
>TRBD2|TRBJ2-7|TRBV7-2|few
CASSTTSGRVGEQYF
TGTGCCAGCAGCACAACTAGCGGGAGAGTGGGTGAGCAGTACTTC
>TRBD2|TRBJ2-1|TRBV5-4|.
CASSFLPGGFNEQFF
TGTGCCAGCAGCTTCCTCCCGGGAGGGTTTAATGAGCAGTTCTTC
>.|TRBJ1-1|TRBV27|.
CASSLAENTEAFF
TGTGCCAGCAGTTTAGCAGAGAACACTGAAGCTTTCTTT
>.|TRBJ2-7|TRBV6-5|.
CASMGSSPYEQYF
TGTGCCAGCATGGGATCCTCGCCTTACGAGCAGTACTTC
>.|TRBJ1-1|TRBV19|.
CASSIGGGDTEAFF
TGTGCCAGTAGTATCGGGGGGGGAGACACTGAAGCTTTCTTT
>TRBD2|TRBJ2-1|TRBV7-2|once
CASSRTSGGVINEQFF
TGTGCCAGCAGCCGGACTAGCGGGGGAGTGATAAATGAGCAGTTCTTC
>.|TRBJ1-2|TRBV29-1|.
CSVEVDSFNYGYTF
TGCAGCGTTGAAGTCGACAGTTTTAACTATGGCTACACCTTC
>.|TRBJ2-3|TRBV18|.
CASSPPYSSSTDTQYF
TGTGCCAGCTCACCACCGTACAGTTCTAGCACAGATACGCAGTATTTT
>TRBD1|TRBJ1-5|TRBV4-2|.
CASSQDEGAGEQPQHF
TGTGCCAGCAGCCAAGATGAGGGGGCCGGGGAACAGCCCCAGCATTTT
>TRBD1|TRBJ2-7|TRBV25-1|.
CASRGGTGINEQYF
TGTGCCAGCAGGGGAGGGACAGGGATCAACGAGCAGTACTTC
>TRBD2|TRBJ2-1|TRBV4-1|.
CASSQVLTSGSFYNEQFF
TGCGCCAGCAGCCAAGTTCTTACTAGCGGGAGCTTTTACAATGAGCAGTTCTTC
>.|TRBJ1-1|TRBV27|few
CASSLTRMNTEAFF
TGTGCCAGCAGTCTAACACGGATGAACACTGAAGCTTTCTTT
>.|TRBJ2-7|TRBV11-2|.
CASSSLRDFSYEQYF
TGTGCCAGCAGCTCCCTCCGGGACTTCTCCTACGAGCAGTACTTC
>.|TRBJ1-1|TRBV28|.
CASTIGGNTEAFF
TGTGCCAGCACCATAGGGGGGAACACTGAAGCTTTCTTT
>.|TRBJ1-4|TRBV11-2|.
CASSLVPGDPNEKLFF
TGTGCCAGCAGCTTAGTTCCAGGGGACCCTAATGAAAAACTGTTTTTT
>TRBD2|TRBJ2-2|TRBV19|.
CASSQASGGAGELFF
TGTGCCAGTAGTCAAGCTAGCGGGGGGGCCGGGGAGCTGTTTTTT
>TRBD2|TRBJ2-1|TRBV4-1|.
CASSQDALAGHNEQFF
TGCGCCAGCAGCCAAGATGCACTAGCGGGGCACAATGAGCAGTTCTTC
>.|TRBJ2-5|TRBV5-1|.
CASSYTGPQETQYF
TGCGCCAGCAGCTACACAGGGCCTCAAGAGACCCAGTACTTC
>.|TRBJ2-3|TRBV6-1|few
CASSALPGVATDTQYF
TGTGCCAGCAGTGCTCTCCCCGGGGTGGCCACAGATACGCAGTATTTT
>TRBD1|TRBJ1-2|TRBV6-5|.
CASSPPGGAGGYTF
TGTGCCAGCTCTCCCCCAGGGGGCGCGGGGGGCTACACCTTC
>TRBD1|TRBJ2-7|TRBV4-1|.
CASSQAGQEDYEQYF
TGCGCCAGCAGCCAAGCTGGACAGGAAGACTACGAGCAGTACTTC
>TRBD1|TRBJ2-3|TRBV7-9|.
CASNTGTATDTQYF
TGTGCCAGCAACACTGGGACAGCCACAGATACGCAGTATTTT
>.|TRBJ1-5|TRBV5-1|.
CASSLAGDDQPQHF
TGCGCCAGCAGCTTGGCGGGGGACGATCAGCCCCAGCATTTT
>.|TRBJ2-2|TRBV19|.
CASSILGRGPLTGELFF
TGTGCCAGTAGTATATTGGGTCGGGGGCCTCTCACCGGGGAGCTGTTTTTT
>.|TRBJ1-4|TRBV9|.
CASSSYGTPNEKLFF
TGTGCCAGCAGCAGCTACGGGACTCCTAATGAAAAACTGTTTTTT
>.|TRBJ2-5|TRBV7-9|.
CASSPWADQETQYF
TGTGCCAGCAGCCCGTGGGCAGATCAAGAGACCCAGTACTTC
>TRBD2|TRBJ2-3|TRBV7-3|.
CASRAIAGADTQYF
TGTGCCAGCAGGGCTATAGCGGGAGCGGATACGCAGTATTTT
>.|TRBJ2-4|TRBV25-1|once
CASSEGSQGGNIQYF
TGTGCCAGCAGTGAAGGTTCACAGGGTGGAAACATTCAGTACTTC
>.|TRBJ1-2|TRBV30|.
CAWRGRDYGYTF
TGTGCCTGGAGAGGCAGGGACTATGGCTACACCTTC
>TRBD2|TRBJ2-5|TRBV6-5|.
CASSLLAGQETQYF
TGTGCCAGCAGTCTCTTAGCGGGCCAAGAGACCCAGTACTTC
>TRBD2|TRBJ2-1|TRBV30|.
CAWSPRGGPSYNEQFF
TGTGCCTGGAGCCCCCGCGGGGGGCCCTCCTACAATGAGCAGTTCTTC
>.|TRBJ2-1|TRBV5-1|.
CASSLSSQANNEQFF
TGCGCCAGCAGCTTATCGTCACAGGCAAACAATGAGCAGTTCTTC